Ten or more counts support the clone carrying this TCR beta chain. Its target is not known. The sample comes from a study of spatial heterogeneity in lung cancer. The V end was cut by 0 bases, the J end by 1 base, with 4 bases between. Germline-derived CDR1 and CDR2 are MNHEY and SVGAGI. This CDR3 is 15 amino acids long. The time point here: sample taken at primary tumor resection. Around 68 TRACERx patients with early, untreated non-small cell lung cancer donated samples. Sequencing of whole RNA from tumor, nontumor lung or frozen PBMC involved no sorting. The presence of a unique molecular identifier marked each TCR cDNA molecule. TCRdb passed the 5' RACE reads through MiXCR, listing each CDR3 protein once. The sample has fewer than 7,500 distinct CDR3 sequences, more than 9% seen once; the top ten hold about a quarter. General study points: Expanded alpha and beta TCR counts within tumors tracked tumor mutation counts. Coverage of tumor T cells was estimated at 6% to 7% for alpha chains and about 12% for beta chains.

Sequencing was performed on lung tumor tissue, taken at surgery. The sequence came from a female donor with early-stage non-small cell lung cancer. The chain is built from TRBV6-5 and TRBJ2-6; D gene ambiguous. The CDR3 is CASSYSGSGANVLTF. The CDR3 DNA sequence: TGTGCCAGCAGTTACTCGGGATCTGGGGCCAACGTCCTGACTTTC.